This TCR beta chain is from a study of T cell repertoires in cytomegalovirus infection. This clonotype was recorded a few times. The antigen is undetermined. V lost 7 bases and J 1 base, leaving 13 bases between the germline ends. Germline values: CDR1 MNHEY, CDR2 SMNVEV (reference sequence). This CDR3 region has 14 residues. Each CDR3 protein is one row after TCRdb ran MiXCR on the reads. This sample has approximately 910,000 distinct CDR3 sequences, with less than 40% found just once. Sample: cultured CD8+ T cells from PBMCs, taken from culture after CMV antigen stimulation. The V and J genes are TRBV27 and TRBJ1-1; TRBD1 might be the D (5 bases). This clonotype was obtained from a human donor in good health (CMV status not recorded). Some clones in this sample may be carry-over from other donors' samples. The CDR3 is CASKSGTENTEAFF. In nucleotides, the CDR3 is TGTGCCAGCAAATCCGGGACGGAGAACACTGAAGCTTTCTTT.